One sample yielded the 20 T cell receptor beta chains listed below, sequenced in a study of blood T cell repertoires in COVID-19. The assay was immunoSEQ multiplex PCR, and TCRdb's table has in-frame clones only and misses some. In the table there are tens of thousands of clones, about 89% of which are singletons. The sample comprised peripheral blood. These receptors were collected from a woman aged 55-75 years with active COVID-19.

The CDR3: CASSRNLNLNTEAFF. The CDR3 coding sequence is TGTGCCAGCAGCCGTAACTTAAACCTGAACACTGAAGCTTTCTTT. This sequence joins TRBV4-2 and TRBJ1-1; D unresolved. The CDR3 has 15 amino acids. Germline lookup yields CDR1 LGHNA and CDR2 YNFKEQ. V was trimmed by 4 bases and J by 0 bases, leaving 12 bases between them.

The chain couples TRBV5-1 to TRBJ1-5; 10 bases match TRBD1. This CDR3 is built from 15 residues. Germline CDR1 and CDR2: SGHRS and YFSETQ. V was pared by 0 bases and J by 6 bases, with 3 bases of the junction left unmatched. CDR3 bases: TGCGCCAGCAGCTTGGGGACAGGGGGTTCTCAGCCCCAGCATTTT. Protein sequence: CASSLGTGGSQPQHF.

The V call is TRBV4-1, the J call TRBJ1-5, with 10 bases matching TRBD1. V lost 4 bases and J lost 1; bases outside the gene matches: 4. The CDR3 has 16 residues. Looked up from germline, CDR1 is MGHRA and CDR2 is YSYEKL. DNA of the CDR3: TGCGCCAGCAGCCGGGACAGGGGAAAAAGCAATCAGCCCCAGCATTTT. As protein: CASSRDRGKSNQPQHF.

The CDR3 DNA reads TGTGCCAGCAGCCCCAGGAATGGCTACACCTTC. Amino acids: CASSPRNGYTF. The chain recombines TRBV7-8 with TRBJ1-2; no definite D call. CDR3 length: 11 residues. CDR1 is SGHVS, CDR2 FQNEAQ, per germline. Trimming took 5 bases from V and 6 from J, leaving 7 bases between them.

CDR3 in DNA: TGCGCCAGCAGCCCGGGACAACTTAACTATGGCTACACCTTC. The encoded protein is CASSPGQLNYGYTF. The chain joins TRBV5-1 to TRBJ1-2; tentatively, D is TRBD1 (6 bases). CDR1 SGHRS and CDR2 YFSETQ come from the germline V gene. The CDR3 has 14 residues. V was cut by 4 bases and J by 1 base, with 11 bases left in between.

The chain uses TRBV25-1 and TRBJ1-5; D gene ambiguous. V shed 4 bases and J shed 6 bases, with 13 bases lying between them. Germline V gives CDR1 MGHDK, CDR2 SYGVNS. The CDR3 has 14 amino acids. CDR3 nucleotides: TGTGCCAGCAGTGCGAACTCCCCCGGTCAGCCCCAGCATTTT. Encoded protein: CASSANSPGQPQHF.

V gene TRBV3-1 (or the pseudogene TRBV3-2) combines with J gene TRBJ1-1; TRBD1 is a possible D gene (5 bases). The CDR3 contains 14 residues. V lost 1 base, J lost 5 bases, and 11 bases lay in between. Germline loops: CDR1 LGHDT, CDR2 YNNKEL (reference sequence). CDR3 amino acids: CASSQGQSVTEAFF. The CDR3 coding sequence is TGTGCCAGCAGCCAAGGACAGTCAGTGACTGAAGCTTTCTTT.

The rearrangement joins TRBV6-5 to TRBJ1-2; 7 bases are a match to TRBD1. The CDR3 spans 13 residues. Trimming cost V 4 bases and J 5 bases; bases outside gene matches: 4. The germline V gene encodes CDR1 MNHEY and CDR2 SVGAGI. The CDR3 sequence: CASSWDRGYGYTF. DNA of the CDR3: TGTGCCAGCAGTTGGGACAGAGGATATGGCTACACCTTC.

The chain has TRBV3-1 (or the pseudogene TRBV3-2) and TRBJ2-3; 9 nucleotides match TRBD2. The CDR3 loop spans 15 amino acids. J was trimmed by 4 bases and V by 4 bases; bases with no gene match: 6. Germline CDR1 and CDR2: LGHDT and YNNKEL (reference sequence). In DNA, the CDR3 is TGTGCCAGCAGCCCCGGCGGGGGGGCGGCAGATACGCAGTATTTT. It yields the protein CASSPGGGAADTQYF.

The V gene is TRBV7-9, the J gene TRBJ1-2; TRBD1 might be the D (6 bases). With 2 bases removed from V and 8 bases from J, the gap between germline ends came to 12 bases. Germline CDR1 SEHNR, CDR2 FQNEAQ (reference sequence). This CDR3 contains 13 residues. CDR3 loop: CASSLSGQTGYTF. The CDR3 nucleotides are TGTGCCAGCAGCTTATCCGGACAGACGGGCTACACCTTC.

The chain recombines TRBV5-5 with TRBJ1-5; D might be TRBD1 (6 bases). V was cut by 3 bases and J by 2 bases, with 9 bases left in between. CDR1 and CDR2 from the germline V gene are SGHKS and YYEKEE (reference sequence). CDR3 size: 14 residues. The CDR3 region is CASSSRTGNQPQHF. DNA of the CDR3: TGTGCCAGCAGCTCGCGGACAGGCAATCAGCCCCAGCATTTT.

This clone was counted a single time. The chain couples TRBV7-6 to TRBJ2-5, with D possibly TRBD1 on 6 matching bases. Between the trimmed V and J ends, which lost 5 bases and 4 bases, there was a span of 17 bases. The germline V gene has CDR1 SGHVS and CDR2 FNYEAQ. This CDR3 has 15 residues. This CDR3 is CASSHRDKSLETQYF. CDR3 DNA sequence: TGTGCCAGCAGCCACCGGGACAAATCGTTAGAGACCCAGTACTTC. The full variable domain, with the rest looked up from reference TRBV7-6 and TRBJ2-5, is GAGVSQSPRYKVTKRGQDVALRCDPISGHVSLYWYRQALGQGPEFLTYFNYEAQQDKSGLPNDRFSAERPEGSISTLTIQRTEQRDSAMYRCASSHRDKSLETQYFGPGTRLLVL.

The gene calls are TRBV3-1 (or the pseudogene TRBV3-2) and TRBJ1-3; D is undetermined. The CDR3 is 16 amino acids. Germline lookup yields CDR1 LGHDT and CDR2 YNNKEL (reference sequence). V was clipped by 1 base and J by 0 bases, with 10 bases between them. CDR3 bases: TGTGCCAGCAGCCAAGGTTGGGAGAGCTCTGGAAACACCATATATTTT. It codes for CASSQGWESSGNTIYF.

The chain is built from TRBV11-2 and TRBJ2-7; possible D gene TRBD1, 6 bases. Trimming stripped 2 bases from V and 5 bases from J, with 16 bases between. Germline V lookup: CDR1 SGHAT, CDR2 FQNNGV. The CDR3 has 15 amino acids. CDR3 protein: CASSLFQGSLDEQYF. CDR3 DNA sequence: TGTGCCAGCAGCTTATTCCAGGGGTCCCTCGACGAGCAGTACTTC.

This clone was observed a handful of times. This chain connects TRBV30 to TRBJ2-3, with TRBD2 matching 11 bases. V shed 3 bases, J shed 5 bases, and the junction held 4 bases outside the gene matches. This CDR3 comprises 14 residues. CDR1 and CDR2 (germline): GTSNPN, SVGIG (reference sequence). In DNA form, the CDR3 reads TGTGCCTGGAGCCTTAGCGGGGGGGGAGATACGCAGTATTTT. It encodes CAWSLSGGGDTQYF.

The CDR3 region has the DNA TGTGCCAGCAGCTTGGTTGGGGGCGGGACCGGGGAGCTGTTTTTT. Its translation: CASSLVGGGTGELFF. The chain combines TRBV11-3 with TRBJ2-2; tentative D call: TRBD1 (6 bases). CDR1 is SGHNT and CDR2 is YENEEA in the germline V gene. The CDR3 is 15 residues long. Deletions cut 3 bases from V and 5 bases from J, with 13 bases between.

J is TRBJ1-5 and V is TRBV19; D gene uncertain. CDR1 and CDR2 (germline): LNHDA, SQIVND (reference sequence). The CDR3 is made up of 14 amino acids. V was trimmed by 7 bases and J by 3 bases, leaving 13 bases between them. The CDR3 spells CASKEAGNNQPQHF. The CDR3, as DNA: TGTGCCAGTAAGGAAGCGGGAAACAATCAGCCCCAGCATTTT.

This clone appeared a single time. The genes are TRBV7-9 and TRBJ1-2; 7 nucleotides align to TRBD1. J was trimmed by 2 bases and V by 1 base; bases with no gene match: 4. The CDR3 totals 15 residues. Germline V gene data show CDR1 as SEHNR and CDR2 as FQNEAQ (reference sequence). For the CDR3, the DNA is TGTGCCAGCAGCTTAGAGACAGGGCCCAACTATGGCTACACCTTC. Translating it yields CASSLETGPNYGYTF.

This clone was recorded a few times. The V gene is TRBV15, the J gene TRBJ2-7; the D gene is possibly TRBD2 (5 bases). This CDR3 comprises 13 residues. Trimming removed 7 bases from V and 7 bases from J, with 17 bases in between. Germline CDR1 and CDR2: LNHNV and YYDKDF (reference sequence). This CDR3 is CATTGVSGGEQYF. The CDR3 DNA reads TGTGCCACCACCGGGGTATCAGGTGGAGAGCAGTACTTC.

The chain combines TRBV9 with TRBJ1-3; 9 bases are a match to TRBD1. Looked up from germline, CDR1 is SGDLS and CDR2 is YYNGEE. The CDR3 sequence is 19 residues long. V shed 0 bases and J 4 bases; nucleotides not matched to a gene: 14. The CDR3 bases are TGTGCCAGCAGCGTAGCCCCCCGGGGGGGACAGGGATTGGGAAACACCATATATTTT. Its translation is CASSVAPRGGQGLGNTIYF.